A single sample is the source of the 32 T cell receptor beta chains below, sequenced in a study of blood T cell repertoires in COVID-19. Sequencing used immunoSEQ multiplex PCR; TCRdb keeps in-frame clones, though not all of them. The sample records 50,000 or so clones, around 80% being singletons. The sample comprised peripheral blood. These TCRs come from a man aged 65 to 79 with acute or convalescent COVID-19.

The chain uses TRBV5-1 and TRBJ1-2; 8 bases align to TRBD1. Germline V gives CDR1 SGHRS, CDR2 YFSETQ. J was trimmed by 3 bases and V by 2 bases; bases with no gene match: 6. The CDR3 runs 15 residues. CDR3 residues: CASSFGTGADYGYTF. CDR3 coding DNA: TGCGCCAGCAGCTTCGGGACAGGAGCCGACTATGGCTACACCTTC.

This chain joins TRBV19 and TRBJ1-5; the D is unclear. The germline CDR1 and CDR2 sequences are LNHDA and SQIVND (reference sequence). Deletions cut 4 bases from V and 4 bases from J, with 11 bases between. The CDR3 has 14 residues. In DNA, the CDR3 is TGTGCCAGTAGTAGCGACCGGAGGAATCAGCCCCAGCATTTT. Amino acids: CASSSDRRNQPQHF.

The chain joins TRBV27 to TRBJ2-7, with 8 positions matching TRBD1. J gave up 2 bases and V 2 bases, and 8 bases lay outside the gene matches. This CDR3 region has 16 residues. Germline CDR1 and CDR2: MNHEY and SMNVEV (reference sequence). The CDR3 spells CASSLDGQGATYEQYF. CDR3 in DNA: TGTGCCAGCAGTTTAGATGGGCAGGGGGCCACCTACGAGCAGTACTTC.

This chain joins TRBV6-5 and TRBJ1-6; D is undetermined. CDR1 is MNHEY, CDR2 SVGAGI, per germline. CDR3 length: 15 amino acids. V lost 6 bases and J lost 0, with 9 bases in between. The CDR3 is CASRNPSSYNSPLHF. CDR3 sequence (DNA): TGTGCCAGCAGGAACCCGAGCTCCTATAATTCACCCCTCCACTTT.

The chain has TRBV9 and TRBJ1-1; D remains unclear. Germline V CDR1 and CDR2: SGDLS, YYNGEE. The CDR3 spans 14 residues. Trimming left V 0 bases short and J 1 base short, with 7 bases between. The CDR3 bases are TGTGCCAGCAGCGTAGTCCCCCAGAACACTGAAGCTTTCTTT. This codes for CASSVVPQNTEAFF.

The V and J genes are TRBV30 and TRBJ2-6; D unresolved. CDR3 length: 15 residues. Germline V gene sequence: CDR1 GTSNPN, CDR2 SVGIG (reference sequence). Trimming pared 3 bases from V and 0 bases from J, leaving 9 bases between. The CDR3 DNA follows: TGTGCCTGGAGCGCAGGTCGCTCTGGGGCCAACGTCCTGACTTTC. Protein sequence: CAWSAGRSGANVLTF.

The V call is TRBV7-9, the J call TRBJ2-3; D unclear. Germline V gene lookup returns CDR1 SEHNR and CDR2 FQNEAQ (reference sequence). Trimming took off 4 bases at V and 4 bases at J, with 9 bases between the two ends. The CDR3 length is 13 residues. In DNA, the CDR3 is TGTGCCAGCAGCTCCTTAGATCCAGATACGCAGTATTTT. Translating it yields CASSSLDPDTQYF.

This chain uses TRBV30 with TRBJ2-6, with D possibly TRBD2 on 6 matching bases. With 8 bases removed from V and 1 base from J, the gap between germline ends came to 12 bases. This CDR3 contains 14 residues. Germline CDR1 GTSNPN, CDR2 SVGIG (reference sequence). The CDR3 loop reads CARTEGSGANVLTF. The CDR3 bases are TGTGCCAGGACGGAGGGATCTGGGGCCAACGTCCTGACTTTC.

The V call is TRBV15, the J call TRBJ2-2, with 7 bases aligning to TRBD1. From germline, CDR1 is LNHNV and CDR2 YYDKDF (reference sequence). The CDR3 sequence is 13 residues long. CDR3 protein: CATGTANTGELFF. CDR3 sequence (DNA): TGTGCTACCGGGACAGCGAACACCGGGGAGCTGTTTTTT.

This chain links TRBV30 with TRBJ2-3; D may be TRBD2 (6 bases). The V and J ends lost 0 bases and 2 bases respectively, with 12 bases between them. From germline, CDR1 is GTSNPN and CDR2 SVGIG (reference sequence). The CDR3 runs 15 residues. The CDR3 protein is CAWSVQAGITDTQYF. For the CDR3, the DNA is TGTGCCTGGAGTGTACAGGCGGGGATCACAGATACGCAGTATTTT.

The genes are TRBV20-1 and TRBJ1-1; D is possibly TRBD1 (6 bases). The CDR3 spans 11 residues. Germline CDR1 reads DFQATT; CDR2 reads SNEGSKA (reference sequence). In nucleotides, the CDR3 is TGCGTAAGGGGGATGAACACTGAAGCTTTCTTT. It translates to CVRGMNTEAFF.

V gene TRBV5-7 combines with J gene TRBJ1-6, with D unclear. TRBV5-7 carries the ORF label, with uncertain function. The CDR3 is 13 residues long. Trimming removed 2 bases at V and 6 bases at J, with 6 bases between. The CDR3 DNA follows: TGTGCCAGCAGCTTCTGCAGTAATTCACCCCTCCACTTT. This sequence encodes CASSFCSNSPLHF.

This rearrangement joins TRBV11-2 to TRBJ1-4, with unresolved D. Per germline, CDR1 SGHAT and CDR2 FQNNGV. This CDR3 spans 15 amino acids. V lost 5 bases, J lost 0 bases, and 10 bases lay in between. The CDR3 sequence: CASSLRHSTNEKLFF. DNA of the CDR3: TGTGCCAGCAGCCTACGACACTCAACTAATGAAAAACTGTTTTTT.

In DNA, the CDR3 is TGTGCCAGTAGTATAGCGGTCGGTTACACTGAAGCTTTCTTT. Translating it yields CASSIAVGYTEAFF. V gene TRBV19 combines with J gene TRBJ1-1; D not resolved. The germline CDR1 and CDR2 sequences are LNHDA and SQIVND (reference sequence). Trimming took 1 base from V and 3 from J, leaving 9 bases between them. The CDR3 sequence is 14 residues long.

In this sample, this clone turned up once. The chain links TRBV6-2 or TRBV6-3 to TRBJ1-5; D not certain. The germline V and J ends were trimmed by 2 bases and 4 bases, with 9 bases remaining between them. This CDR3 region has 14 residues. The germline gives CDR1 MNHEY, CDR2 SVGEGT. CDR3 residues: CASSYLDFNQPQHF. The CDR3 nucleotides read TGTGCCAGCAGTTACCTAGATTTTAATCAGCCCCAGCATTTT.

The chain recombines TRBV30 with TRBJ1-3; 7 nucleotides line up with TRBD1. The V and J ends lost 1 base and 0 bases, in that order; junction bases with no gene match: 3. From germline, CDR1 is GTSNPN and CDR2 SVGIG (reference sequence). The CDR3 is 15 amino acids. The CDR3 is CAWSGAGGSGNTIYF. The CDR3 nucleotides read TGTGCCTGGAGTGGGGCAGGGGGCTCTGGAAACACCATATATTTT.

The V gene is TRBV7-2, the J gene TRBJ1-2; the D gene is possibly TRBD1 (6 bases). Trimming took off 1 base at V and 3 bases at J, with 9 bases between the two ends. Germline V gene lookup returns CDR1 SGHTA and CDR2 FQGNSA. The CDR3 spans 14 residues. The CDR3 sequence is CASSLETGYYGYTF. The CDR3 DNA sequence: TGTGCCAGCAGCTTAGAGACAGGTTACTATGGCTACACCTTC.

The table lists this clone with a few counts. The chain carries TRBV7-9 and TRBJ1-1; D unresolved. V was cut by 4 bases and J by 8 bases, with 8 bases left in between. The CDR3 loop spans 11 amino acids. Germline CDR1 is SEHNR and CDR2 is FQNEAQ (reference sequence). The CDR3 DNA is TGTGCCAGCAGCTCCCCTCTAGAAGCTTTCTTT. Residues: CASSSPLEAFF.

The chain uses TRBV3-1 (or the pseudogene TRBV3-2) and TRBJ1-1; D unresolved. The CDR3 spans 14 residues. V was cut by 0 bases and J by 5 bases, with 10 bases left in between. Germline-derived CDR1 and CDR2 are LGHDT and YNNKEL (reference sequence). CDR3 in DNA: TGTGCCAGCAGCCAAGAACCGGGTCGGACTGAAGCTTTCTTT. Protein sequence: CASSQEPGRTEAFF.

This rearrangement joins TRBV15 to TRBJ1-5; D is possibly TRBD1 (5 bases). V was cut by 8 bases and J by 1 base, with 18 bases left in between. The CDR3 is 16 residues long. Germline CDR1 reads LNHNV; CDR2 reads YYDKDF (reference sequence). In DNA form, the CDR3 reads TGTGCCACCCAAACCGGGGGGACGAGGAGCAATCAGCCCCAGCATTTT. Translating it yields CATQTGGTRSNQPQHF.

The chain joins TRBV28 to TRBJ1-5; 7 bases align to TRBD1. V was clipped by 8 bases and J by 5 bases; unmatched bases: 6. The CDR3 is 13 amino acids. Germline V CDR1 and CDR2: MDHEN, SYDVKM. The CDR3 nucleotides are TGTGCCAGCGTCGGACAGGATTATCAGCCCCAGCATTTT. It encodes CASVGQDYQPQHF.

The chain combines TRBV4-1 with TRBJ2-5; 7 nucleotides agree with TRBD1. V lost 3 bases to trimming and J lost 5 bases; unmatched junction nucleotides: 3. This CDR3 is 13 amino acids long. Germline loops: CDR1 MGHRA, CDR2 YSYEKL. This CDR3 reads CASSHNRGETQYF. The CDR3 nucleotides are TGCGCCAGCAGCCATAACAGGGGCGAGACCCAGTACTTC.

This clone showed up just a few times. The chain is built from TRBV6-2 or TRBV6-3 and TRBJ2-3; 13 bases match TRBD2. There are 15 residues in the CDR3. Germline-derived CDR1 and CDR2 are MNHEY and SVGEGT. Trimming removed 8 bases from V and 11 bases from J; junction bases left unmatched: 13. The chain's CDR3 is CASGQYAGTSGKQYF. CDR3 in DNA: TGTGCCAGCGGCCAATACGCCGGGACTAGCGGGAAGCAGTATTTT.

The rearrangement links TRBV13 to TRBJ2-7; no definite D call. The CDR3 is made up of 12 amino acids. V gave up 4 bases and J gave up 6 bases, with 10 bases separating them. The germline V gene encodes CDR1 PRHDT and CDR2 FYEKMQ (reference sequence). CDR3 amino acids: CASSSKFSEQYF. Written as DNA, the CDR3 is TGTGCCAGCAGCTCGAAATTCAGCGAGCAGTACTTC.

This clone came up once. This chain uses TRBV7-6 with TRBJ1-3; 7 bases are shared with TRBD1. This CDR3 region has 18 residues. Per the germline V gene, CDR1 is SGHVS and CDR2 is FNYEAQ. The trim removed 5 bases at V and 4 bases at J, leaving 17 bases unmatched. Written as DNA, the CDR3 is TGTGCCAGCAGCCCCGGGACAGTCTTCACCTCGGGGGGAAACACCATATATTTT. This gives the protein CASSPGTVFTSGGNTIYF.

The genes are TRBV29-1 and TRBJ2-2; no clear D. Germline assignment: CDR1 SQVTM and CDR2 ANQGSEA. Trimming removed 8 bases from V and 7 bases from J, with 14 bases in between. The CDR3 loop spans 12 amino acids. The CDR3 sequence is CSISRVHGELFF. As DNA, the CDR3 is TGCAGCATCTCTAGAGTTCACGGGGAGCTGTTTTTT.

The chain has TRBV2 and TRBJ2-2; the match to TRBD2 covers 10 bases. V lost 4 bases and J lost 5; bases outside the gene matches: 4. The CDR3 loop spans 15 amino acids. CDR1 and CDR2 (germline): SNHLY, FYNNEI. CDR3 region: CASSVQREGTGELFF. In nucleotides, the CDR3 is TGTGCCAGCAGTGTGCAGCGGGAGGGGACCGGGGAGCTGTTTTTT.

The genes are TRBV9 and TRBJ1-3, with D possibly TRBD1 on 6 matching bases. The CDR3 is made up of 16 amino acids. Per the germline V gene, CDR1 is SGDLS and CDR2 is YYNGEE. The V gene lost 2 bases and the J gene lost 0 bases, with 12 bases spanning the gap. Here the CDR3 reads CASSVGQPSSGNTIYF. CDR3 DNA sequence: TGTGCCAGCAGCGTTGGACAGCCGAGCTCTGGAAACACCATATATTTT.

The chain recombines TRBV28 with TRBJ1-3; D possibly corresponds to TRBD1 (6 bases). V lost 1 base and J lost 4, with 17 bases in between. The V gene's germline CDR1 is MDHEN and CDR2 SYDVKM. The CDR3 spans 17 residues. The CDR3 sequence: CASSLSTGYHLGNTIYF. In DNA, the CDR3 is TGTGCCAGCAGTTTATCGACAGGCTATCATTTGGGAAACACCATATATTTT. Looking up the rest from reference TRBV28 and TRBJ1-3 gives the full variable domain: DVKVTQSSRYLVKRTGEKVFLECVQDMDHENMFWYRQDPGLGLRLIYFSYDVKMKEKGDIPEGYSVSREKKERFSLILESASTNQTSMYLCASSLSTGYHLGNTIYFGEGSWLTVV.

This chain uses TRBV6-2 or TRBV6-3 with TRBJ2-1; 10 nucleotides align to TRBD1. Losses at the gene ends were 2 bases for V and 7 bases for J; bases not matched to a gene: 14. CDR1 and CDR2 from the germline V gene are MNHEY and SVGEGT. The CDR3 sequence is 18 residues long. CDR3 nucleotides: TGTGCCAGCAGTTACCCCCGGCGGGACAGGGGTTTTGTTAATGAGCAGTTCTTC. It translates to CASSYPRRDRGFVNEQFF.

This clone was detected only a few times. The chain carries TRBV10-1 and TRBJ1-5, with a weak D call TRBD1 (6 bases). CDR3 size: 17 residues. The germline gives CDR1 WNHNN, CDR2 SYGVQD (reference sequence). Trimming took off 6 bases at V and 0 bases at J, with 18 bases between the two ends. CDR3 protein: CASRARGQKGSNQPQHF. CDR3 sequence (DNA): TGCGCCAGCAGGGCCCGAGGACAGAAAGGTAGCAATCAGCCCCAGCATTTT.

Only one count was recorded for this clone. This rearrangement joins TRBV2 to TRBJ2-5; 8 nucleotides agree with TRBD1. V was clipped by 4 bases and J by 4 bases; unmatched bases: 8. Germline V gene lookup returns CDR1 SNHLY and CDR2 FYNNEI. The CDR3 totals 15 residues. The CDR3 DNA reads TGTGCCAGCAGTGTAACAGGACAGGGAGGAGAGACCCAGTACTTC. As protein: CASSVTGQGGETQYF.